These T cell receptor beta chains were read from a single sample in a study of cytotoxic CD8 clonotypes in ibrutinib-treated CLL. Sequencing was performed with immunoSEQ multiplex PCR; in TCRdb, only in-frame clones are kept and a portion is missing. This sample has some 150,000 clones; around three quarters occur once, and the top ten carry around 13%. This material consisted of PBMCs, taken after 12 months of ibrutinib treatment. These receptors were taken from a human donor with chronic lymphocytic leukemia. Each CDR3 is given with its conserved first and last residue. A D gene is named only where the DNA matches it firmly. Some rows have no size entry. The others give once, few or many, or a class for an expanded clone.

CDR3nt,CDR3aa,len,v_gene,j_gene,abundance,d_gene
TGTGCCAGCAGCTTAGGGGACTTCTACGAGCAGTACTTC,CASSLGDFYEQYF,13,TRBV11-2,TRBJ2-7,.,.
TGCGCCAGCAGCTTACAGGGGTATGAAAAACTGTTTTTT,CASSLQGYEKLFF,13,TRBV5-1,TRBJ1-4,.,TRBD1
TGTGCCAGTAGTATCCGGGACCCCACAGATACGCAGTATTTT,CASSIRDPTDTQYF,14,TRBV19,TRBJ2-3,.,.
TGTGCCAGCAGCTTAGCTGACAGGGGCACTGAAGCTTTCTTT,CASSLADRGTEAFF,14,TRBV5-4,TRBJ1-1,.,TRBD1
TGTGCCAGCAGCCTGGGATTCGGGGAGCTGTTTTTT,CASSLGFGELFF,12,TRBV7-9,TRBJ2-2,once,.
TGTGCCAGCAGTTTATATTCCAAGTCGTATAGCAAAAACATTCAGTACTTC,CASSLYSKSYSKNIQYF,17,TRBV28,TRBJ2-4,.,.
TGTGCCAGCAGTTTAAGAAGTCGAGGACGCAATGAAAAACTGTTTTTT,CASSLRSRGRNEKLFF,16,TRBV27,TRBJ1-4,.,.
TGTGCCAGCAGTAAGACAGGGCCAACCTACGAGCAGTACTTC,CASSKTGPTYEQYF,14,TRBV2,TRBJ2-7,.,TRBD1
TGTGCCAGTAGTGCCCTCTCACACGGCTCCTACGAGCAGTACTTC,CASSALSHGSYEQYF,15,TRBV19,TRBJ2-7,few,.
TGTGCCAGCAGCTTAGACAGGGATAATGAAAAACTGTTTTTT,CASSLDRDNEKLFF,14,TRBV7-2,TRBJ1-4,.,.
TGTGCCAGCAGTCGAGCAGACGCGAACACCGGGGAGCTGTTTTTT,CASSRADANTGELFF,15,TRBV2,TRBJ2-2,once,.
TGTGCCTGGAGTCAGGAGTCAGGGGGAGAGAACTATGGCTACACCTTC,CAWSQESGGENYGYTF,16,TRBV30,TRBJ1-2,.,TRBD1
TGTGCCAGCAGCTTAGAACGTGGTGAGGTGGCGTGGAATGAGCAGTTCTTC,CASSLERGEVAWNEQFF,17,TRBV7-9,TRBJ2-1,.,.
TGTGCCAGCAGTTCACTCCGTGGGGTCACCAATCAGCCCCAGCATTTT,CASSSLRGVTNQPQHF,16,TRBV28,TRBJ1-5,.,.
TGTGCCAGCAGGGGCGGGACAGACACAGATACGCAGTATTTT,CASRGGTDTDTQYF,14,TRBV7-9,TRBJ2-3,few,.
TGCGCCAGCAGCCAAGGGACTAGCGTCTCCTACGAGCAGTACTTC,CASSQGTSVSYEQYF,15,TRBV4-1,TRBJ2-7,.,TRBD2
TGTGCCAGCTCACCTAGGACTAGCGGGAGGGCAGATACGCAGTATTTT,CASSPRTSGRADTQYF,16,TRBV18,TRBJ2-3,.,TRBD2
TGCGCCAGCAGCTTGGAGGGGAGAGGCTACACCTTC,CASSLEGRGYTF,12,TRBV5-1,TRBJ1-2,.,.
TGCAGCGTGAAGAGGGGGGGTATTAGTGAAAAACTGTTTTTT,CSVKRGGISEKLFF,14,TRBV29-1,TRBJ1-4,once,.
TGTGCCATCAGTGAAGGGGGCGGGATTGCAGATACGCAGTATTTT,CAISEGGGIADTQYF,15,TRBV10-3,TRBJ2-3,.,.
TGTGCCAGCAGCTCATCCCGGGCCGCGCCCGATGGCTACACCTTC,CASSSSRAAPDGYTF,15,TRBV11-2,TRBJ1-2,.,.
TGTGCCAGCAGCGTAGGGTTTAGCAGCTCCTACGAGCAGTACTTC,CASSVGFSSSYEQYF,15,TRBV9,TRBJ2-7,.,.
TGCGCCAGCAGCTTGGCCTTAACTCTAGCAAACAATGAGCAGTTCTTC,CASSLALTLANNEQFF,16,TRBV5-1,TRBJ2-1,.,.